Following are 10 T cell receptor beta chains from one sample sequenced in a study of CD8 T cells in ankylosing spondylitis (dated by TCRdb to between 2016 and 2019). To prepare the library, 5' RACE was applied. Instrument used: Illumina HiSeq 2500. TCRdb trimmed public reads at Q25 via fastp, called clones via MiXCR and kept in-frame beta chains. For every CDR3 protein sequence, its rows merge into one entry that carries the most common genes and DNA. The sample yields just under 350,000 distinct CDR3 sequences; approximately 15% were counted once. 0.85% to 1.4% of the sample rests with the top ten. Sequences were obtained from blood, either unsorted or a sorted T cell fraction (not recorded which). These receptors all come from a male donor with ankylosing spondylitis or in good health (not recorded which).

This clonotype was seen ten or more times. The chain employs TRBV20-1 and TRBJ2-7; D ambiguous. CDR3 size: 11 residues. Trimming cost V 3 bases and J 4 bases, with 7 bases left between them. Germline V gene lookup returns CDR1 DFQATT and CDR2 SNEGSKA (reference sequence). The CDR3 nucleotides are TGCAGTGCTAGTAGGGATTACGAGCAGTACTTC. Its protein product is CSASRDYEQYF.

This clonotype was counted a few times. This chain links TRBV7-8 with TRBJ1-4, with D unresolved. Germline values: CDR1 SGHVS, CDR2 FQNEAQ. The CDR3 extends over 14 amino acids. The V end lost 5 bases, the J end lost 5 bases, and 12 bases lay between the germline ends. The CDR3 DNA reads TGTGCCAGCAGCGACCGGGGTGGGAATGAAAAACTGTTTTTT. Protein: CASSDRGGNEKLFF.

This clonotype was observed a few times. J is TRBJ2-2 and V is TRBV25-1, with 8 bases lining up with TRBD2. V lost 4 bases, J lost 2 bases, and 6 bases stayed unmatched. This CDR3 region has 16 residues. Per germline, CDR1 MGHDK and CDR2 SYGVNS. CDR3 loop: CASSARAGANTGELFF. The CDR3 DNA sequence: TGTGCCAGCAGTGCCCGAGCGGGGGCCAACACCGGGGAGCTGTTTTTT.

The gene calls are TRBV24-1 and TRBJ2-3; 8 bases align to TRBD1. CDR3 length equals 14 residues. Germline V gene sequence: CDR1 KGHDR, CDR2 SFDVKD. The V gene end was trimmed by 9 bases and the J gene end by 5 bases; junction bases not matched to a gene: 9. DNA for the CDR3: TGTGCCACCCAGGGGGCAGGGGGCAGAGATACGCAGTATTTT. This codes for CATQGAGGRDTQYF.

This clonotype has only a few counts. The rearrangement links TRBV7-9 to TRBJ2-3, with TRBD2 identical over 7 bases. With V trimmed by 4 bases and J by 6 bases, 16 bases remained unmatched. Germline V gives CDR1 SEHNR, CDR2 FQNEAQ (reference sequence). The CDR3 spans 17 residues. The CDR3 loop reads CASSSARLALEFDTQYF. The CDR3 nucleotides read TGTGCCAGCAGCTCCGCCAGACTAGCCCTGGAGTTCGATACGCAGTATTTT.

This clonotype was picked up many times. The gene calls are TRBV4-1 and TRBJ1-6, with 7 positions matching TRBD1. After removal of 1 base from V and 7 bases from J, the junction contained 7 bases not matched to a gene. Germline CDR1 and CDR2: MGHRA and YSYEKL. This CDR3 has 16 amino acids. The CDR3 protein is CASSQGSTGANSPLHF. The DNA of the CDR3 is TGCGCCAGCAGCCAAGGGAGTACAGGGGCGAATTCACCCCTCCACTTT.

The rearrangement links TRBV20-1 to TRBJ1-5, with no clear D. CDR1 and CDR2 (germline): DFQATT, SNEGSKA (reference sequence). CDR3 length: 14 residues. Trimming pared 5 bases from V and 3 bases from J, leaving 14 bases between. The CDR3 spells CSARPDGPNQPQHF. DNA of the CDR3: TGCAGTGCTCGCCCGGACGGCCCCAATCAGCCCCAGCATTTT.

The V gene is TRBV21-1, the J gene TRBJ2-7. TRBV21-1 is reported as a pseudogene. The CDR3 runs 12 residues. Here the CDR3 DNA reads TGTGCCAGCAGCAAAGAAATCCCCGACCGGTACTTC. Protein: CASSKEIPDRYF.

This clonotype was picked up a small number of times. This sequence joins TRBV10-3 and TRBJ1-5; 9 bases are shared with TRBD1. J was trimmed by 4 bases and V by 4 bases; bases with no gene match: 5. This CDR3 region has 15 residues. Germline loops: CDR1 ENHRY, CDR2 SYGVKD. The CDR3 spells CAISGGTGSNQPQHF. CDR3 sequence (DNA): TGTGCCATCAGTGGGGGGACAGGGTCAAATCAGCCCCAGCATTTT.

This clonotype was observed a few times. The chain recombines TRBV5-6 with TRBJ1-1; TRBD1 agrees at 7 bases. CDR3 size: 14 residues. CDR1 and CDR2 (germline): SGHDT, YYEEEE. V lost 4 bases to trimming and J lost 12 bases; unmatched junction nucleotides: 15. The chain's CDR3 is CASSPTRQGIRPFF. The CDR3 coding sequence is TGTGCCAGCAGCCCTACTCGACAGGGCATTCGACCTTTCTTT.